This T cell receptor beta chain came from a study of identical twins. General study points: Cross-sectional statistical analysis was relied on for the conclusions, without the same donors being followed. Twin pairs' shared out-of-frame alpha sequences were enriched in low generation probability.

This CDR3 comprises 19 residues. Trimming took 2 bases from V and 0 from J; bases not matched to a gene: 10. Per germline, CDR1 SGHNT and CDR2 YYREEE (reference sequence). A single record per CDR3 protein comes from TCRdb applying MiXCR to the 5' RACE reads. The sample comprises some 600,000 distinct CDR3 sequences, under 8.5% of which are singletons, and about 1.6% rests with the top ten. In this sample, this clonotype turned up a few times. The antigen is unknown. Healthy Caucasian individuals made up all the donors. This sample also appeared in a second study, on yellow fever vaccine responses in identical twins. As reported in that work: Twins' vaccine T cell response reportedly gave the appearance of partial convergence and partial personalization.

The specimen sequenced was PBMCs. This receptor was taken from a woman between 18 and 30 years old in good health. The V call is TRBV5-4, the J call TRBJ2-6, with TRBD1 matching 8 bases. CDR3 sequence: CASSLGPDRVGSGANVLTF. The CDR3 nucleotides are TGTGCCAGCAGCTTAGGGCCGGACAGGGTAGGCTCTGGGGCCAACGTCCTGACTTTC.